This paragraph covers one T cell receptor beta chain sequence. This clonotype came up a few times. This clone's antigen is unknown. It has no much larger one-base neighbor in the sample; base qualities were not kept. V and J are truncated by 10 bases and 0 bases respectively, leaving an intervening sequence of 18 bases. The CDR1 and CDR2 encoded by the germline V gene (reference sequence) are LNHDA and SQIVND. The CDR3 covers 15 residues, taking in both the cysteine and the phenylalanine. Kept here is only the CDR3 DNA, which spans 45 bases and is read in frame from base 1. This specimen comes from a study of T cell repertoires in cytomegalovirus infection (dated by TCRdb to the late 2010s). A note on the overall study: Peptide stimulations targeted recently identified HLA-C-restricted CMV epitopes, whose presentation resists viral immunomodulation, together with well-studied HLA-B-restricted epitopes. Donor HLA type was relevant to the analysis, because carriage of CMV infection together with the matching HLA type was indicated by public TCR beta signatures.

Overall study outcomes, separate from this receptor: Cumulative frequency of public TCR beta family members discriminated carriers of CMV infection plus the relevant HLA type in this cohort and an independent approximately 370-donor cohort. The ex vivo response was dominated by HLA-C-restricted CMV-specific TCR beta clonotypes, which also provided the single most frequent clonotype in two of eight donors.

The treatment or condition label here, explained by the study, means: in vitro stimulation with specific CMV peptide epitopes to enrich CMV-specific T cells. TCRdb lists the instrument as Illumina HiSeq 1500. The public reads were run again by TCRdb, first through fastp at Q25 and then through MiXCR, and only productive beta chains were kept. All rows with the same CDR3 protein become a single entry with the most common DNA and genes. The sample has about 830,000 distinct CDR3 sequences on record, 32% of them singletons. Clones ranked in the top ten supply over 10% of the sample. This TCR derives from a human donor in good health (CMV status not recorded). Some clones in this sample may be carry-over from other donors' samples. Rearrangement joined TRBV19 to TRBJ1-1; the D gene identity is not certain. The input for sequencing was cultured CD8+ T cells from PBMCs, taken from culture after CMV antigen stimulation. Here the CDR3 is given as CATKGSLRVNTEAFF. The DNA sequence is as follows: TGTGCCACCAAGGGCTCTCTGAGAGTGAACACTGAAGCTTTCTTT.